The 5 T cell receptor beta chains below come from one sample, sequenced in a study of tumor-infiltrating lymphocytes in primary liver carcinoma (dated 2017 in TCRdb). Total RNA and DNA were co-extracted from about 20-30 mg of bulk tissue with the AllPrep DNA/RNA mini kit, without cell sorting. Sequencer: Illumina HiSeq 2500. A constant-region primer and ProtoScript II reverse transcriptase were used to reverse-transcribe TCRbeta-specific cDNA from around 480 ng total RNA. The TCRbeta libraries were prepared through three rounds of nested multiplex PCR following a slightly modified ARM-PCR procedure. Multiplex TRBV1-TRBV30 forward primers and a Cbeta reverse primer were used in the first two PCR rounds, each of which was run for around 10 cycles. TCRdb reran the public reads through fastp at Q25 and MiXCR, keeping productive beta chains. Every distinct CDR3 protein forms one entry, paired with its most common genes and DNA. This sample comprises around 56,000 distinct CDR3 sequences, 70% to 85% of them detected only once. 55% to 70% of the sample comes from the top ten.

The sequencing sample was made of liver tumor tissue from sampling region 2. The meaning of the sample's cell subset or site label: tumor region T2, inferior pole. The origin of the receptors is a man aged 40-55 years with primary liver carcinoma and hepatitis B virus infection.

This clonotype was detected once. The missing conserved phenylalanine or tryptophan at the end of this CDR3 makes a read error likely. The chain carries TRBV29-1 and TRBJ2-5; no definite D call. The last part of the DNA fits TRBJ2-1 better; the J call may be wrong. In germline, CDR1 is SQVTM, CDR2 ANQGSEA. The CDR3 length is 10 residues. The CDR3 coding sequence is TGCAGAGTTGGGAACAATAAGCAGTTCATC. Translation: CRVGNNKQFI.

The rearrangement links TRBV6-2 or TRBV6-3 to TRBJ1-5; no definite D call. V shed 1 base and J shed 4 bases, with 8 bases lying between them. The CDR3 spans 14 residues. Germline CDR1 is MNHEY and CDR2 is SVGEGT. CDR3 protein: CASSYLHSNQPQHF. CDR3 DNA: TGTGCCAGCAGTTACTTACATAGTAATCAGCCCCAGCATTTT.

Details on this clonotype: Germline is not matched at one junction end, which may reflect a read error. The gene calls are TRBV11-1 and TRBJ1-6, with TRBD1 as a possible D gene (5 bases). CDR3 length equals 13 residues. Germline assignment: CDR1 SGHAT and CDR2 FQDESV (reference sequence). This chain's CDR3 is CASSRTLVSSLHF. CDR3 DNA sequence: TGTGCCAGCAGCCGGACACTGGTTTCATCCCTGCACTTT.

The genes are TRBV11-1 and TRBJ2-7, with D perhaps matching TRBD1 (7 bases). The CDR3 has 13 amino acids. V was cut by 9 bases and J by 1 base, with 13 bases left in between. From germline, CDR1 is SGHAT and CDR2 FQDESV (reference sequence). CDR3 bases: TGTGCCAGTTGGAGGGGGCTGTCCTACGAGCAGTACTTC. Protein sequence: CASWRGLSYEQYF. Together with reference TRBV11-1 and TRBJ2-7, the CDR3 gives the full variable domain: EAEVAQSPRYKITEKSQAVAFWCDPISGHATLYWYRQILGQGPELLVQFQDESVVDDSQLPKDRFSAERLKGVDSTLKIQPAELGDSAMYLCASWRGLSYEQYFGPGTRLTVT.

A word on this clonotype: This may come from a read error, since a much larger clone is one base off. The V and J genes are TRBV6-1 and TRBJ2-1, with D possibly being TRBD2 (5 bases). The CDR3 totals 15 residues. Trimming took 6 bases from V and 0 from J, leaving 12 bases between them. The germline CDR1 and CDR2 sequences are MNHNS and SASEGT. The CDR3 DNA sequence: TGTGCCAGCAGCGTGATAGGGAGCTCCTACAATGAGCAGTTCTTC. Translated: CASSVIGSSYNEQFF.